This T cell receptor (beta chain) originates from a study of blood T cells in healthy people across ages. The wider study: Through template switching, about one barcoded beta molecule was captured per two T cells, as measured in model experiments. Overall study findings and caveats: One million T cells yielded diversity estimates that were considered underestimates.

Combining a sample-barcoded 5' primer with a J-beta primer mix, a second PCR ran for roughly 7 to 12 cycles. At least 2.5 million CDR3-containing paired-end reads were obtained per sample. TCRdb passed the 5' RACE reads through MiXCR, listing each CDR3 protein once. The profile shows 1.5 million to 2 million distinct CDR3 sequences, 28% of them singletons. CDR1 SGHTA and CDR2 FQGNSA come from the germline V gene. Trimming took 1 base from V and 9 from J, leaving 9 bases between them. This CDR3 is built from 13 residues. Peripheral blood samples of 9 to 10 milliliters were drawn from each donor. This clonotype was counted between two and nine times. As yet, its antigen is unknown.

The chain links TRBV7-2 to TRBJ1-4, with D unclear. The receptor was derived from a woman between 25 and 40 years old in good health. The sequencing sample was made of blood. CDR3 in DNA: TGTGCCAGCAGCTTAGGGGAGCCCAAAAAACTGTTTTTT. Translating it yields CASSLGEPKKLFF.